The 24 T cell receptor beta chains below come from one sample, sequenced in a study of T cells in Graves' hyperthyroidism and ophthalmopathy (dated by TCRdb to between 2017 and 2020). The protocol used for the library was multiplex PCR. The instrument given in TCRdb is Illumina HiSeq 2000. The TCR beta CDR3 regions were amplified from RNA transcripts. The first round of RT-PCR for the TCR CDR3 was performed with the HTBI primer set and the Qiagen OneStep RT-PCR kit. TCRdb took the public reads, trimmed them with fastp at Q25, ran MiXCR for clone calling and kept in-frame beta chains. Every entry covers one CDR3 protein and lists the most common genes and DNA from its rows. The sample table holds roughly 560,000 distinct CDR3 sequences, of which over 12% were seen once. The ten largest clones add up to around 4.1% of the sample. Sequenced: blood. All receptors derive from a woman between 40 and 55 years old with Graves' ophthalmopathy.

Written as DNA, the CDR3 is TGTGCCAGCAGTCCACCGACAGGGTTCTACGAGCAGTACTTC. Amino acid sequence: CASSPPTGFYEQYF. V gene TRBV12-3 or TRBV12-4 combines with J gene TRBJ2-7; 7 nucleotides agree with TRBD1. After removal of 5 bases from V and 3 bases from J, the junction contained 7 bases not matched to a gene. The CDR3 length is 14 residues.

This clonotype was counted ten times or more. This chain connects TRBV7-2 to TRBJ2-5; a weak D match, TRBD2 (6 bases). The CDR3 extends over 15 amino acids. Germline CDR1 is SGHTA and CDR2 is FQGNSA. The V end was cut by 7 bases, the J end by 5 bases, with 20 bases between. The CDR3 here is CASTPDGGVAETQYF. The CDR3 DNA is TGTGCCAGCACCCCGGATGGCGGGGTGGCGGAGACCCAGTACTTC. The entire variable domain, with the rest obtained from reference TRBV7-2 and TRBJ2-5, is as follows: GAGVSQSPSNKVTEKGKDVELRCDPISGHTALYWYRQSLGQGLEFLIYFQGNSAPDKSGLPSDRFSAERTGGSVSTLTIQRTQQEDSAVYLCASTPDGGVAETQYFGPGTRLLVL.

This clonotype was counted at least ten times. CDR3 DNA sequence: TGTGCCAGCAGCTCCGACCCTAACTATGGCTACACCTTC. Amino acids: CASSSDPNYGYTF. The rearrangement uses TRBV6-5 and TRBJ1-2; D is undetermined. Germline loops: CDR1 MNHEY, CDR2 SVGAGI. CDR3 size: 13 residues. Trimming removed 6 bases from V and 0 bases from J, with 8 bases in between.

This clonotype was found many times. The gene calls are TRBV6-5 and TRBJ2-7; weak D call: TRBD2 (6 bases). Trimming left V 2 bases short and J 6 bases short, with 11 bases between. The CDR3 has 13 residues. The V gene's germline CDR1 is MNHEY and CDR2 SVGAGI. The CDR3, as DNA: TGTGCCAGCAGTTACGGGAGGAGCTCCGAGCAGTACTTC. Protein: CASSYGRSSEQYF.

The V gene is TRBV6-5, the J gene TRBJ2-5; D might be TRBD1 (5 bases). Germline V gives CDR1 MNHEY, CDR2 SVGAGI. Deletions cut 3 bases from V and 0 bases from J, with 8 bases between. The CDR3 length is 14 residues. This CDR3 reads CASSYDRYQETQYF. The DNA of the CDR3 is TGTGCCAGCAGTTATGACAGATACCAAGAGACCCAGTACTTC.

This clonotype was seen repeatedly, ten times or more. The genes are TRBV28 and TRBJ2-7; TRBD2 matches 11 bases. Germline V gene data show CDR1 as MDHEN and CDR2 as SYDVKM. CDR3 length equals 15 residues. The trim removed 1 base at V and 3 bases at J, leaving 2 bases unmatched. The CDR3 DNA sequence: TGTGCCAGCAGTTTATATAGCGGGAGGGGCTACGAGCAGTACTTC. Residues: CASSLYSGRGYEQYF.

This clonotype was seen ten or more times. The rearrangement joins TRBV5-1 to TRBJ2-5; D unresolved. This CDR3 is built from 14 residues. Germline CDR1 and CDR2: SGHRS and YFSETQ. V shed 4 bases and J shed 1 base, with 11 bases lying between them. Here the CDR3 DNA reads TGCGCCAGCAGCCGGGCGCCCCCCCAAGAGACCCAGTACTTC. Its protein product is CASSRAPPQETQYF.

This clonotype was counted ten times or more. V and J are TRBV5-1 and TRBJ1-1; tentative D call: TRBD1 (5 bases). This CDR3 has 13 amino acids. V shed 4 bases and J shed 3 bases, with 10 bases lying between them. Per germline, CDR1 SGHRS and CDR2 YFSETQ. Written as DNA, the CDR3 is TGCGCCAGCAGCCTGGACACCTACACTGAAGCTTTCTTT. The encoded protein is CASSLDTYTEAFF. The entire variable domain, with the rest obtained from reference TRBV5-1 and TRBJ1-1, is as follows: KAGVTQTPRYLIKTRGQQVTLSCSPISGHRSVSWYQQTPGQGLQFLFEYFSETQRNKGNFPGRFSGRQFSNSRSEMNVSTLELGDSALYLCASSLDTYTEAFFGQGTRLTVV.

This chain links TRBV6-2 or TRBV6-3 with TRBJ2-2, with D maybe TRBD2 (6 bases). The V end lost 0 bases, the J end lost 0 bases, and 8 bases lay between the germline ends. CDR1 is MNHEY and CDR2 is SVGEGT in the germline V gene. CDR3 length equals 16 residues. CDR3 bases: TGTGCCAGCAGTTACTCGGGACTGCCGAACACCGGGGAGCTGTTTTTT. As protein: CASSYSGLPNTGELFF.

The chain has TRBV11-2 and TRBJ2-7, with D perhaps TRBD2 (6 bases). The germline gives CDR1 SGHAT, CDR2 FQNNGV. Trimming cost V 2 bases and J 2 bases, with 10 bases left between them. The CDR3 has 14 amino acids. The CDR3: CASSLPGLPYEQYF. Here the CDR3 DNA reads TGTGCCAGCAGCTTACCGGGACTGCCCTACGAGCAGTACTTC.

This clonotype was observed a handful of times. The chain recombines TRBV5-5 with TRBJ2-1; 10 bases map to TRBD2. Per germline, CDR1 SGHKS and CDR2 YYEKEE (reference sequence). This CDR3 has 15 amino acids. The V gene end was trimmed by 1 base and the J gene end by 9 bases; junction bases not matched to a gene: 7. CDR3 coding DNA: TGTGCCAGCAGCTTGAGGCCTAGCGGGAGTGGTGAGCAGTTCTTC. Protein product: CASSLRPSGSGEQFF. The variable domain in full, with the rest retrieved from reference TRBV5-5 and TRBJ2-1, is DAGVTQSPTHLIKTRGQQVTLRCSPISGHKSVSWYQQVLGQGPQFIFQYYEKEERGRGNFPDRFSARQFPNYSSELNVNALLLGDSALYLCASSLRPSGSGEQFFGPGTRLTVL.

The chain joins TRBV5-1 to TRBJ1-3; D not resolved. Germline CDR1 reads SGHRS; CDR2 reads YFSETQ. The V gene lost 4 bases and the J gene lost 0 bases, with 14 bases spanning the gap. The CDR3 has 16 residues. The CDR3 bases are TGCGCCAGCAGCAAACCAGCGGTCGCCTCTGGAAACACCATATATTTT. Residues: CASSKPAVASGNTIYF. Full variable domain (remainder filled in from reference TRBV5-1 and TRBJ1-3): KAGVTQTPRYLIKTRGQQVTLSCSPISGHRSVSWYQQTPGQGLQFLFEYFSETQRNKGNFPGRFSGRQFSNSRSEMNVSTLELGDSALYLCASSKPAVASGNTIYFGEGSWLTVV.

This clonotype was found many times. The chain couples TRBV6-5 to TRBJ2-7; TRBD1 might be the D (6 bases). The V gene's germline CDR1 is MNHEY and CDR2 SVGAGI. The CDR3 runs 14 residues. Trimming took off 6 bases at V and 3 bases at J, with 15 bases between the two ends. CDR3 nucleotides: TGTGCCAGCAGCCTCACAGGGCTAAGCTACGAGCAGTACTTC. It translates to CASSLTGLSYEQYF.

This clonotype was picked up many times. V is TRBV12-3 or TRBV12-4 and J is TRBJ2-1, with 12 bases that match TRBD2. Unmatched junction bases numbered 8, after V lost 7 bases and J lost 7 bases. The CDR3 spans 15 residues. CDR3 residues: CASTVRTSGINEQFF. CDR3 coding DNA: TGTGCCAGCACCGTACGGACTAGCGGGATTAATGAGCAGTTCTTC.

In this sample, this clonotype turned up many times. This chain links TRBV5-5 with TRBJ2-7; 8 bases agree with TRBD1. CDR3 size: 16 residues. V gave up 2 bases and J gave up 3 bases; unmatched junction bases: 10. Germline V gives CDR1 SGHKS, CDR2 YYEKEE (reference sequence). The DNA for the CDR3 is TGTGCCAGCAGCTTTGGACAGGGTTCGTTTGGCTACGAGCAGTACTTC. This codes for CASSFGQGSFGYEQYF.

Many counts were recorded for this clonotype. The V gene is TRBV6-1, the J gene TRBJ1-5; 8 bases match TRBD1. The J segment lost 5 bases and the V segment lost 4 bases, leaving 10 bases of the junction unmatched. The germline CDR1 and CDR2 sequences are MNHNS and SASEGT. This CDR3 region has 16 residues. In DNA form, the CDR3 reads TGTGCCAGCAGTGGGGGGACAGGCCTGATCCATCAGCCCCAGCATTTT. Its protein is CASSGGTGLIHQPQHF.

This clonotype showed up many times. V and J are TRBV20-1 and TRBJ2-7; 13 bases fit TRBD2. This CDR3 is built from 14 residues. Germline CDR1 DFQATT, CDR2 SNEGSKA (reference sequence). The trim removed 2 bases at V and 6 bases at J, leaving 4 bases unmatched. This CDR3 reads CSARSRLAGGEQYF. In nucleotides, the CDR3 is TGCAGTGCTAGATCTAGACTAGCGGGAGGCGAGCAGTACTTC.

The table lists this clonotype with many counts. V usage is TRBV6-5 and J usage is TRBJ1-2; D unresolved. The germline V gene has CDR1 MNHEY and CDR2 SVGAGI. The length of the CDR3 is 13 residues. The V and J ends lost 2 bases and 3 bases respectively, with 7 bases between them. CDR3 nucleotide sequence: TGTGCCAGCAGTTACGGACTGGACTATGGCTACACCTTC. This translates into CASSYGLDYGYTF.

This chain uses TRBV6-2 or TRBV6-3 with TRBJ2-7, with 13 bases aligning to TRBD2. CDR1 MNHEY and CDR2 SVGEGT come from the germline V gene. The CDR3 extends over 18 amino acids. The ends lost 7 bases at V and 3 bases at J; junction bases unmatched: 15. CDR3 DNA: TGTGCCAGCACCCCCGGACTAGCGGGAGCCCTTATCCACTACGAGCAGTACTTC. Translated: CASTPGLAGALIHYEQYF.

There are many counts of this clonotype. Being one base from a much bigger clone, this may be a read error. V and J are TRBV28 and TRBJ2-7; D might be TRBD2 (7 bases). This CDR3 is built from 14 residues. Germline loops: CDR1 MDHEN, CDR2 SYDVKM. V lost 3 bases, J lost 5 bases, and 14 bases lay in between. The CDR3 protein is CASSLTGGVHEQYF. The CDR3 DNA reads as TGTGCCAGCAGTTTGACGGGGGGCGTCCACGAGCAGTACTTC.

This clonotype appeared many times. J is TRBJ1-1 and V is TRBV11-2; perhaps TRBD1 as D (5 bases). The germline CDR1 and CDR2 sequences are SGHAT and FQNNGV. The CDR3 spans 13 residues. Trimming removed 2 bases at V and 4 bases at J, with 8 bases between. CDR3 amino acids: CASSLRQGTEAFF. The CDR3 bases are TGTGCCAGCAGCTTAAGGCAGGGCACTGAAGCTTTCTTT.

On this clonotype: A much larger clone lies a single base off, so this may be a read error. The rearrangement joins TRBV27 to TRBJ1-5; no firm D call. Germline values: CDR1 MNHEY, CDR2 SMNVEV (reference sequence). V was clipped by 2 bases and J by 0 bases, with 8 bases between them. The CDR3 runs to 15 residues. CDR3 DNA sequence: TGTGCCAGCAGTTTAATAGGGTATAGCAATCAGCCCCAGCATTTT. This encodes CASSLIGYSNQPQHF.

This clonotype came up a few times. V gene TRBV24-1 combines with J gene TRBJ2-3; D might be TRBD2 (5 bases). V was clipped by 5 bases and J by 8 bases, with 13 bases between them. The CDR3 is 13 residues long. Looked up from germline, CDR1 is KGHDR and CDR2 is SFDVKD. Here the CDR3 reads CATSASSFATQYF. CDR3 nucleotides: TGTGCCACCAGTGCCTCTAGCTTCGCTACGCAGTATTTT.

V usage is TRBV28 and J usage is TRBJ2-7, with TRBD2 identical over 7 bases. The CDR3 sequence is 15 residues long. The trim removed 5 bases at V and 5 bases at J, leaving 12 bases unmatched. Germline V gene data show CDR1 as MDHEN and CDR2 as SYDVKM. DNA of the CDR3: TGTGCCAGCAGTGAAGCGGGGACCGTCTCTAACGAGCAGTACTTC. Translated, it gives CASSEAGTVSNEQYF.